Below, 31 T cell receptor beta chains from the same sample are listed, as sequenced in a study of shared clonotypes between healthy human individuals. Sequencing was performed with immunoSEQ multiplex PCR; in TCRdb, only in-frame clones are kept and a portion is missing. The profile shows around 600,000 clones, approximately 97% of them singletons. Input material: naive CD4+ T cells sorted from blood. Subset meaning: CD45RA+ positively selected. Receptors were obtained from a woman in her thirties in good health.

The chain joins TRBV2 to TRBJ2-1, with D perhaps being TRBD1 or TRBD2 (5 bases each). Per germline, CDR1 SNHLY and CDR2 FYNNEI. V was clipped by 8 bases and J by 6 bases, with 11 bases between them. The CDR3 extends over 12 amino acids. The CDR3: CASVGEPNEQFF. In nucleotides, the CDR3 is TGTGCCAGCGTGGGGGAGCCCAATGAGCAGTTCTTC.

Comments on this clone: Other DNA sequences within the sample encode an identical CDR3. The genes are TRBV2 and TRBJ2-7; D unresolved. The V gene's germline CDR1 is SNHLY and CDR2 FYNNEI. V was trimmed by 2 bases and J by 4 bases, leaving 3 bases between them. The CDR3 is 11 amino acids. The CDR3 DNA sequence: TGTGCCAGCAGTGAACTATACGAGCAGTACTTC. Translating it yields CASSELYEQYF.

V is TRBV28 and J is TRBJ1-5; no definite D call. This CDR3 contains 13 residues. The V gene lost 6 bases and the J gene lost 0 bases, with 6 bases spanning the gap. Germline V gives CDR1 MDHEN, CDR2 SYDVKM. The CDR3 here is CASRLISNQPQHF. As DNA, the CDR3 is TGTGCCAGCAGACTTATTAGCAATCAGCCCCAGCATTTT.

The V and J genes are TRBV10-2 and TRBJ2-5, with D perhaps matching TRBD1 (5 bases). V gave up 3 bases and J gave up 5 bases, with 10 bases separating them. Germline CDR1 reads WSHSY; CDR2 reads SAAADI. The CDR3 totals 13 residues. CDR3 sequence (DNA): TGCGCCAGCAGTGATCAGGGTTGGGAGACCCAGTACTTC. The encoded protein is CASSDQGWETQYF.

The chain combines TRBV7-2 with TRBJ1-1; 7 bases match TRBD1. In germline, CDR1 is SGHTA, CDR2 FQGNSA. CDR3 length: 14 residues. V lost 0 bases and J lost 4; bases outside the gene matches: 2. The CDR3 is CASSLAQGVTEAFF. DNA for the CDR3: TGTGCCAGCAGCTTAGCTCAGGGGGTCACTGAAGCTTTCTTT.

This chain joins TRBV5-1 and TRBJ2-3; 16 bases are a match to TRBD2. V dropped 4 bases and J dropped 4; count of bases not matched to a gene: 3. Germline CDR1 reads SGHRS; CDR2 reads YFSETQ. This CDR3 has 16 residues. The CDR3 protein is CASSPGLAGGSDTQYF. CDR3 bases: TGCGCCAGCAGCCCGGGACTAGCGGGAGGGTCAGATACGCAGTATTTT.

This chain links TRBV10-3 with TRBJ2-7; 9 bases agree with TRBD1. J was trimmed by 4 bases and V by 6 bases; bases with no gene match: 16. Germline loops: CDR1 ENHRY, CDR2 SYGVKD. CDR3 length: 17 amino acids. The CDR3 loop reads CAIRTGTGNTLGYEQYF. CDR3 coding DNA: TGTGCCATCAGGACGGGGACAGGGAATACTCTAGGATACGAGCAGTACTTC.

The chain joins TRBV4-1 to TRBJ2-3, with D unresolved. There are 15 residues in the CDR3. The germline gives CDR1 MGHRA, CDR2 YSYEKL. V was cut by 1 base and J by 2 bases, with 10 bases left in between. CDR3 coding DNA: TGCGCCAGCAGCCAAGGCCAAAGAGTCACAGATACGCAGTATTTT. Translating gives CASSQGQRVTDTQYF.

The chain links TRBV2 to TRBJ2-1, with D perhaps assigned TRBD1 or TRBD2 (5 bases each). CDR3 length: 11 residues. Germline V gene lookup returns CDR1 SNHLY and CDR2 FYNNEI. The V end lost 7 bases, the J end lost 10 bases, and 11 bases lay between the germline ends. The CDR3 nucleotides are TGTGCCAGCATCGGGGCGGGCGAGCAGTTCTTC. This codes for CASIGAGEQFF. The full variable domain, in which reference TRBV2 and TRBJ2-1 provide the parts outside the CDR3, is EPEVTQTPSHQVTQMGQEVILRCVPISNHLYFYWYRQILGQKVEFLVSFYNNEISEKSEIFDDQFSVERPDGSNFTLKIRSTKLEDSAMYFCASIGAGEQFFGPGTRLTVL.

This clone has a single count. The chain joins TRBV6-6 to TRBJ1-3; 8 bases line up with TRBD1. The germline CDR1 and CDR2 sequences are MNHNY and SVGAGI (reference sequence). Losses at the gene ends were 3 bases for V and 2 bases for J; bases not matched to a gene: 6. This CDR3 contains 16 residues. The CDR3 protein is CASSYADRVTGNTIYF. Written as DNA, the CDR3 is TGTGCCAGCAGTTATGCGGACAGGGTAACTGGAAACACCATATATTTT.

The genes are TRBV5-1 and TRBJ2-5, with D maybe TRBD2 (5 bases). The V and J ends lost 0 bases and 3 bases respectively, with 9 bases between them. Germline assignment: CDR1 SGHRS and CDR2 YFSETQ. The CDR3 runs 14 residues. The DNA for the CDR3 is TGCGCCAGCAGCTTGGGACGACTAAAAGAGACCCAGTACTTC. As protein: CASSLGRLKETQYF.

The chain recombines TRBV7-8 with TRBJ2-1; D is undetermined. V was shortened by 3 bases and J by 0 bases, with 9 bases between the two germline ends. This CDR3 spans 15 amino acids. In germline, CDR1 is SGHVS, CDR2 FQNEAQ. The CDR3 region has the DNA TGTGCCAGCAGCTTGCGGTCCAGCTCCTACAATGAGCAGTTCTTC. This translates into CASSLRSSSYNEQFF.

Comment on this clone: This sample also contains other DNA sequences that code for the same CDR3. The chain carries TRBV7-2 and TRBJ2-5; 16 bases fit TRBD2. The CDR3 runs 17 residues. V trimming: 0 bases; J trimming: 5 bases; junction bases outside the gene matches: 3. Germline loops: CDR1 SGHTA, CDR2 FQGNSA. CDR3 sequence reads: CASSLAGLAGGGETQYF. CDR3 coding DNA: TGTGCCAGCAGCTTAGCGGGACTAGCGGGAGGGGGCGAGACCCAGTACTTC.

The chain uses TRBV6-5 and TRBJ2-2; TRBD1 matches 7 bases. This CDR3 comprises 15 residues. Germline CDR1 reads MNHEY; CDR2 reads SVGAGI. The V gene end was trimmed by 6 bases and the J gene end by 7 bases; junction bases not matched to a gene: 11. The CDR3 loop reads CASRLRYRGFGELFF. The CDR3 DNA reads TGTGCCAGCAGGTTGCGTTACAGGGGTTTCGGGGAGCTGTTTTTT.

The chain uses TRBV5-1 and TRBJ2-7; maybe TRBD2 (6 bases). The CDR3 runs 14 residues. Germline CDR1 SGHRS, CDR2 YFSETQ. V lost 3 bases to trimming and J lost 2 bases, with 12 bases between them. The CDR3 region has the DNA TGCGCCAGCAGCTGGGGACTGGGCCCCTACGAGCAGTACTTC. Residues: CASSWGLGPYEQYF.

The chain has TRBV28 and TRBJ2-4; 7 bases map to TRBD1. This CDR3 is built from 18 residues. CDR1 MDHEN and CDR2 SYDVKM come from the germline V gene. V was pared by 6 bases and J by 1 base, with 15 bases of the junction left unmatched. The chain's CDR3 is CASSMFRKGASAKNIQYF. For the CDR3, the DNA is TGTGCCAGCAGCATGTTTAGAAAGGGGGCTTCGGCCAAAAACATTCAGTACTTC.

Here the CDR3 DNA reads TGTGCCAGCAGCCAAGAGACGGGAAGGACCTACGAGCAGTACTTC. This gives the protein CASSQETGRTYEQYF. The rearrangement links TRBV4-2 to TRBJ2-7, with D possibly TRBD2 on 5 matching bases. V dropped 0 bases and J dropped 2 bases, with 11 bases sitting between them. The CDR3 is 15 amino acids. Germline-derived CDR1 and CDR2 are LGHNA and YNFKEQ.

J is TRBJ1-1 and V is TRBV28; 9 bases fit TRBD1. CDR3 length: 17 residues. Germline V gene lookup returns CDR1 MDHEN and CDR2 SYDVKM. V gave up 4 bases and J gave up 0 bases; unmatched junction bases: 9. The CDR3 reads CASSSSGTGILNTEAFF. For the CDR3, the DNA is TGTGCCAGCAGTTCATCCGGGACAGGGATTTTGAACACTGAAGCTTTCTTT.

This rearrangement joins TRBV7-7 to TRBJ2-3; 8 bases map to TRBD2. CDR1 is SSHAT and CDR2 is FNYEAQ in the germline V gene (reference sequence). The CDR3 length is 15 residues. V dropped 1 base and J dropped 3; count of bases not matched to a gene: 3. CDR3 coding DNA: TGTGCCAGCAGCTTAGATGGCGGGAGGACAGATACGCAGTATTTT. It encodes CASSLDGGRTDTQYF. Together with reference TRBV7-7 and TRBJ2-3, the CDR3 gives the full variable domain: GAGVSQSPRYKVTKRGQDVTLRCDPISSHATLYWYQQALGQGPEFLTYFNYEAQPDKSGLPSDRFSAERPEGSISTLTIQRTEQRDSAMYRCASSLDGGRTDTQYFGPGTRLTVL.

A word on this clone: The identical CDR3 is also encoded by other nucleotide sequences in the sample. The V call is TRBV5-6, the J call TRBJ2-2, with D tentatively TRBD1 (6 bases). This CDR3 has 12 amino acids. V was clipped by 3 bases and J by 6 bases, with 6 bases between them. Germline CDR1 and CDR2: SGHDT and YYEEEE. The DNA of the CDR3 is TGTGCCAGCAGCTGGGGGCCCGGGGAGCTGTTTTTT. It specifies CASSWGPGELFF.

This sequence joins TRBV5-8 and TRBJ2-7; no clear D. CDR1 and CDR2 from the germline V gene are SGHTS and YDEGEE. The V end lost 4 bases, the J end lost 1 base, and 18 bases lay between the germline ends. There are 16 residues in the CDR3. CDR3 bases: TGTGCCAGCAGCCCCGGCTTCCGAGTCGGTTCCTACGAGCAGTACTTC. Its translation: CASSPGFRVGSYEQYF.

The gene calls are TRBV11-3 and TRBJ2-5, with D possibly being TRBD2 (6 bases). Deletions cut 1 base from V and 4 bases from J, with 7 bases between. Germline CDR1 reads SGHNT; CDR2 reads YENEEA. This CDR3 has 13 amino acids. CDR3 amino acids: CASSLGAGETQYF. CDR3 DNA: TGTGCCAGCAGCTTAGGAGCGGGAGAGACCCAGTACTTC. Full variable domain (remainder filled in from reference TRBV11-3 and TRBJ2-5): EAGVVQSPRYKIIEKKQPVAFWCNPISGHNTLYWYLQNLGQGPELLIRYENEEAVDDSQLPKDRFSAERLKGVDSTLKIQPAELGDSAVYLCASSLGAGETQYFGPGTRLLVL.

The CDR3: CASSPRQRQETQYF. In DNA form, the CDR3 reads TGTGCCAGCTCCCCCCGACAGAGGCAAGAGACCCAGTACTTC. The V call is TRBV18, the J call TRBJ2-5, with D maybe TRBD1 (5 bases). The CDR3 consists of 14 residues. Trimming pared 6 bases from V and 2 bases from J, leaving 13 bases between. In germline, CDR1 is KGHSH, CDR2 LQKENI. Variable domain in full (rest from reference TRBV18 and TRBJ2-5): NAGVMQNPRHLVRRRGQEARLRCSPMKGHSHVYWYRQLPEEGLKFMVYLQKENIIDESGMPKERFSAEFPKEGPSILRIQQVVRGDSAAYFCASSPRQRQETQYFGPGTRLLVL.

The chain combines TRBV6-6 with TRBJ2-1; 11 positions agree with TRBD2. This CDR3 has 16 residues. V lost 5 bases to trimming and J lost 5 bases; unmatched junction nucleotides: 8. Germline V gene data show CDR1 as MNHNY and CDR2 as SVGAGI (reference sequence). The CDR3 DNA sequence: TGTGCCAGCAGTCACCTAGCGGGAGGTGGGGACAATGAGCAGTTCTTC. This codes for CASSHLAGGGDNEQFF.

The chain links TRBV19 to TRBJ1-5, with D uncertain. The V and J ends lost 3 bases and 7 bases respectively, with 10 bases between them. Germline CDR1 reads LNHDA; CDR2 reads SQIVND (reference sequence). The CDR3 has 13 amino acids. The CDR3 DNA sequence: TGTGCCAGTAGTATTTCAGTTGGCCAGCCCCAGCATTTT. This sequence encodes CASSISVGQPQHF. The full variable domain, rest sourced from reference TRBV19 and TRBJ1-5, is DGGITQSPKYLFRKEGQNVTLSCEQNLNHDAMYWYRQDPGQGLRLIYYSQIVNDFQKGDIAEGYSVSREKKESFPLTVTSAQKNPTAFYLCASSISVGQPQHFGDGTRLSIL.

This chain uses TRBV11-3 with TRBJ2-5; TRBD1 is a possible D gene (6 bases). The CDR3 totals 15 residues. Trimming left V 1 base short and J 4 bases short, with 13 bases between. From germline, CDR1 is SGHNT and CDR2 YENEEA. The CDR3 region has the DNA TGTGCCAGCAGCTTAGGAGACAGGCAGGGAGAGACCCAGTACTTC. Its protein product is CASSLGDRQGETQYF.

The rearrangement links TRBV5-1 to TRBJ2-2, with unresolved D. The CDR3 is made up of 15 amino acids. The V and J ends lost 2 bases and 5 bases respectively, with 13 bases between them. CDR1 is SGHRS and CDR2 is YFSETQ in the germline V gene. The CDR3 region is CASSLGLSGTGELFF. The DNA for the CDR3 is TGCGCCAGCAGCTTAGGTCTGAGTGGAACCGGGGAGCTGTTTTTT.

The CDR3 here is CSVTGTGEEKLFF. Written as DNA, the CDR3 is TGCAGCGTCACCGGGACAGGGGAGGAAAAACTGTTTTTT. V and J are TRBV29-1 and TRBJ1-4; TRBD1 agrees at 10 bases. The length of the CDR3 is 13 residues. Trimming at V came to 6 bases and at J to 8 bases, leaving 6 bases not matched to a gene. Germline CDR1 SQVTM, CDR2 ANQGSEA.

The chain recombines TRBV18 with TRBJ1-4, with D unresolved. Trimming left V 1 base short and J 12 bases short, with 18 bases between. CDR3 length equals 15 residues. Germline-derived CDR1 and CDR2 are KGHSH and LQKENI. The CDR3 sequence: CASSPRLDGTSELFF. CDR3 sequence (DNA): TGTGCCAGCTCACCACGTTTGGACGGCACCTCCGAACTGTTTTTT.

The CDR3 here is CASSLGPQGDFEKLFF. The CDR3 coding sequence is TGTGCCAGCAGCTTAGGCCCTCAGGGGGATTTTGAAAAACTGTTTTTT. The chain carries TRBV7-2 and TRBJ1-4; 7 nucleotides agree with TRBD1. The V segment lost 1 base and the J segment 7 bases; nucleotides outside the gene matches: 9. There are 16 residues in the CDR3. The V gene's germline CDR1 is SGHTA and CDR2 FQGNSA.

V usage is TRBV29-1 and J usage is TRBJ2-3, with D tentatively TRBD2 (5 bases). V was cut by 4 bases and J by 0 bases, with 14 bases left in between. CDR3 length: 15 amino acids. Germline lookup yields CDR1 SQVTM and CDR2 ANQGSEA. The CDR3 here is CSVVVARGSTDTQYF. The CDR3 nucleotides are TGCAGCGTTGTGGTAGCCCGGGGAAGCACAGATACGCAGTATTTT.